The 8 T cell receptor beta chains in this list originate from one sample, sequenced in a study of long-term antiretroviral therapy in people with HIV. The libraries were made with immunoSEQ v3.0 at survey level. Profiled with immunoSEQ multiplex PCR; TCRdb holds only in-frame clones, not every one. Seen here are 35,000 or so clones, 83% observed once, and the top ten hold roughly 7.9%. Specimen: unsorted PBMCs, collected 0.4 years before starting antiretroviral therapy. These receptors originate from a man in his late teens or twenties with HIV.

V and J are TRBV5-6 and TRBJ1-5; 9 bases agree with TRBD1. The CDR3 contains 15 residues. The V gene end was trimmed by 3 bases and the J gene end by 3 bases; junction bases not matched to a gene: 4. CDR1 is SGHDT and CDR2 is YYEEEE in the germline V gene. The CDR3 DNA reads TGTGCCAGCAGCTATGGGACAGGGCCCAATCAGCCCCAGCATTTT. The encoded protein is CASSYGTGPNQPQHF.

The J gene is TRBJ1-1, the V gene TRBV4-1; tentatively, D is TRBD1 (6 bases). The V end was cut by 5 bases, the J end by 1 base, with 11 bases between. The CDR3 is 14 residues long. CDR1 and CDR2 from the germline V gene are MGHRA and YSYEKL. In DNA, the CDR3 is TGCGCCAGCAGCTTCAGGGGATCGAACACTGAAGCTTTCTTT. Its protein is CASSFRGSNTEAFF.

The chain joins TRBV11-2 to TRBJ2-2; no clear D gene. The CDR3 sequence is 14 residues long. Trimming left V 1 base short and J 4 bases short, with 7 bases between. Looked up from germline, CDR1 is SGHAT and CDR2 is FQNNGV. CDR3 region: CASSLGVTTGELFF. The CDR3 DNA sequence: TGTGCCAGCAGCTTAGGAGTGACCACCGGGGAGCTGTTTTTT.

This chain joins TRBV9 and TRBJ1-1; D is unresolved. V lost 2 bases to trimming and J lost 3 bases, with 11 bases between them. CDR1 SGDLS and CDR2 YYNGEE come from the germline V gene. The CDR3 is made up of 14 amino acids. CDR3 DNA: TGTGCCAGCAGCGTTGGTCCCGCGGACACTGAAGCTTTCTTT. Amino acid sequence: CASSVGPADTEAFF. The variable domain in full, with the rest retrieved from reference TRBV9 and TRBJ1-1, is DSGVTQTPKHLITATGQRVTLRCSPRSGDLSVYWYQQSLDQGLQFLIQYYNGEERAKGNILERFSAQQFPDLHSELNLSSLELGDSALYFCASSVGPADTEAFFGQGTRLTVV.

The chain uses TRBV25-1 and TRBJ1-1; D uncertain. CDR1 and CDR2 from the germline V gene are MGHDK and SYGVNS. Deletions cut 3 bases from V and 0 bases from J, with 5 bases between. The CDR3 sequence is 13 residues long. The CDR3 protein is CASSDGVNTEAFF. The CDR3 nucleotides are TGTGCCAGCAGTGATGGGGTGAACACTGAAGCTTTCTTT.

This clone was recorded once. The CDR3 DNA sequence: TGTGCCAGCAGGTCCCCCGGCGCCGGGGAGCTGTTTTTT. Amino acid sequence: CASRSPGAGELFF. J is TRBJ2-2 and V is TRBV6-5; D remains unclear. V was cut by 6 bases and J by 6 bases, with 11 bases left in between. Per germline, CDR1 MNHEY and CDR2 SVGAGI. This CDR3 is 13 amino acids long.

This rearrangement joins TRBV9 to TRBJ2-3; the match to TRBD2 covers 12 bases. Per the germline V gene, CDR1 is SGDLS and CDR2 is YYNGEE. The CDR3 runs to 16 residues. With V trimmed by 4 bases and J by 3 bases, 6 bases remained unmatched. CDR3 DNA: TGTGCCAGCAGCCACCCCCTAGCGGGGGGGACAGATACGCAGTATTTT. Amino acids: CASSHPLAGGTDTQYF.

The chain carries TRBV14 and TRBJ2-7, with D possibly being TRBD1 or TRBD2 (5 bases each). The germline V gene encodes CDR1 SGHDN and CDR2 FVKESK. CDR3 length: 16 amino acids. V lost 4 bases, J lost 0 bases, and 16 bases lay in between. The CDR3: CASSPWGSGSSYEQYF. The CDR3 DNA reads TGTGCCAGCAGCCCATGGGGGTCGGGGTCCTCCTACGAGCAGTACTTC.